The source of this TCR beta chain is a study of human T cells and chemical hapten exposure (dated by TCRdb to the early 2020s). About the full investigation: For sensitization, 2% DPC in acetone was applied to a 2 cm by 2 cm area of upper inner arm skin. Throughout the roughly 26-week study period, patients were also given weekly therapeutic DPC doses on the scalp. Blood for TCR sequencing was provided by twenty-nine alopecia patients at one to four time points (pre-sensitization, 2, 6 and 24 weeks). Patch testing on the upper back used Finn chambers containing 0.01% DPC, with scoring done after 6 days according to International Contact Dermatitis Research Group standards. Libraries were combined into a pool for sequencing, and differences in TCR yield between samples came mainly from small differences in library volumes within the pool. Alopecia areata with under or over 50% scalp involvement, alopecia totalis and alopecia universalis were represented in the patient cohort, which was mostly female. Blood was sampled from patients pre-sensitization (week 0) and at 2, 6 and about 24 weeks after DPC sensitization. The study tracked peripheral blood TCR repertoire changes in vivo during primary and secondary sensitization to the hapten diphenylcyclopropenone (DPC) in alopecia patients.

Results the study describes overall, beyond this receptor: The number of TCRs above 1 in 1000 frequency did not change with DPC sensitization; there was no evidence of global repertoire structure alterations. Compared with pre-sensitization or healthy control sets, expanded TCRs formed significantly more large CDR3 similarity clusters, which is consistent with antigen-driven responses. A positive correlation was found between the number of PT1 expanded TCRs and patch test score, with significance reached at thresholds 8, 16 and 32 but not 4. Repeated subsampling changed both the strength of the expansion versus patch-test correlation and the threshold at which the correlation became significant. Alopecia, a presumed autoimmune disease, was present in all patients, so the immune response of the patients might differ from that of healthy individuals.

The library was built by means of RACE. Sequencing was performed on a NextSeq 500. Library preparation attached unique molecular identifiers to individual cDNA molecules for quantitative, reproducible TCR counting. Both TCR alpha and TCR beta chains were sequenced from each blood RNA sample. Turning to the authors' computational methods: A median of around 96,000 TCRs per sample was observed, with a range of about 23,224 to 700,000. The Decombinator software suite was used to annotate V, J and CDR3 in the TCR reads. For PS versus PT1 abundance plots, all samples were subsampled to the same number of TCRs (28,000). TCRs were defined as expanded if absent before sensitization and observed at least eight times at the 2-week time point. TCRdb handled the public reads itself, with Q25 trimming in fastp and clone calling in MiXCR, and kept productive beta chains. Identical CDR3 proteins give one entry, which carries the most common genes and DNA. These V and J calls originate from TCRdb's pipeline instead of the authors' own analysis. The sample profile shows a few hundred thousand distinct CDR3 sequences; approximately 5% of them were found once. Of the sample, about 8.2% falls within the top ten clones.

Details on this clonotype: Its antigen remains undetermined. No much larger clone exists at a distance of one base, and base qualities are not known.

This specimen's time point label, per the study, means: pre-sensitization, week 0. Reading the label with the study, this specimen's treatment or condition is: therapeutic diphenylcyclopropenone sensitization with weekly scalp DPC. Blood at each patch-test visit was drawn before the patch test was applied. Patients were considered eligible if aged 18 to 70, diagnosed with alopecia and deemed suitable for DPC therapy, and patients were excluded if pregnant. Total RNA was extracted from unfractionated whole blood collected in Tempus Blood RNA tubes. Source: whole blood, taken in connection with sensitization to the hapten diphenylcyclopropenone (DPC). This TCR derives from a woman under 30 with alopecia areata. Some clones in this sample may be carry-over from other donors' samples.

The CDR3 loop reads CASSVDTHQPQHF. The base sequence is TGCGCCAGCAGCGTGGACACCCATCAGCCCCAGCATTTT. The chain links TRBV5-1 with TRBJ1-5, and TRBD1 may be the D gene, going by 5 matching bases. The CDR3 contains 13 residues, cysteine and phenylalanine counted. Solely the CDR3 DNA is kept, with 39 bases framed from the first base. CDR1 and CDR2 are read off the germline V gene as SGHRS and YFSETQ. Deletion took 4 bases off V and 5 bases off J, with a span of 10 bases between the germline ends.